Listed below are T cell receptor beta chains from one sample, sequenced in a study of Ad26.COV2.S vaccination and SARS-CoV-2 variants. Method: immunoSEQ multiplex PCR; TCRdb's copy keeps in-frame clones and lacks some. This sample carries some 350,000 clones, under 95% of them seen once, and the ten largest clones take about 3.8%. Sequences were derived from peripheral blood, sampled after recovery from COVID-19. The receptors come from a human donor who had recovered from COVID-19. Both conserved end residues are part of each CDR3. The D gene is left open where the match is weak.

>.|TRBV6-5|TRBJ2-1
CASGTRRDEQFF
>.|TRBV29-1|TRBJ1-1
CSVRLTQMNTEAFF
>TRBD2|TRBV5-5|TRBJ2-7
CASSRGGQGYEQYF
>.|TRBV12-3/TRBV12-4|TRBJ1-2
CATPRGHGYTF
>.|TRBV7-9|TRBJ1-4
CASSAQGIGEKLFF
>TRBD1|TRBV7-2|TRBJ1-2
CASSGKWTGDGYTF
>TRBD1|TRBV29-1|TRBJ2-7
CSVAEVQGLPSYEQYF
>.|TRBV9|TRBJ2-3
CASSVAGTSTDTQYF
>.|TRBV6-5|TRBJ1-5
CASSQGSQPQHF
>.|TRBV7-9|TRBJ2-2
CASSSFPGELFF
>.|TRBV6-5|TRBJ1-5
CASRGGLLNQPQHF
>.|TRBV19|TRBJ2-1
CASSIVLRASPPNEQFF
>.|TRBV4-3|TRBJ2-2
CASSQDLRSRGNTGELFF
>.|TRBV13|TRBJ1-6
CASSLALDNSPLHF
>.|TRBV5-1|TRBJ1-2
CASSLGDGYYGYTF
>.|TRBV25-1|TRBJ1-1
CASSKQGGNTEAFF
>TRBD1|TRBV11-2|TRBJ2-5
CASSLNSRRGLRETQYF
>TRBD1|TRBV3-1/TRBV3-2|TRBJ1-1
CASSAQQGITEAFF
>.|TRBV11-1|TRBJ1-1
CASSFLVNTEAFF
>.|TRBV5-1|TRBJ2-6
CASSLAGFSGANVLTF
>.|TRBV2|TRBJ1-4
CASSEAGTPGMEKLFF
>.|TRBV11-1|TRBJ1-1
CASSSDMNTEAFF
>.|TRBV6-5|TRBJ1-1
CASTERRLNTEAFF
>TRBD1|TRBV5-5|TRBJ2-6
CASSLYGTESSGANVLTF
>TRBD1|TRBV27|TRBJ1-2
CASSSLLTGGKIYGYTF
>.|TRBV4-1|TRBJ1-1
CASRDNLNTEAFF
>TRBD1|TRBV19|TRBJ1-6
CASSRGTGQNNSPLHF
>.|TRBV9|TRBJ2-7
CASSVEDSSYEQYF
>.|TRBV6-5|TRBJ2-2
CASSYTGRDTGELFF
>.|TRBV4-1|TRBJ2-2
CASSHRGDTGELFF
>.|TRBV29-1|TRBJ1-2
CSVEGTDTNYGYTF
>.|TRBV19|TRBJ1-1
CASSPGVNTEAFF
>.|TRBV19|TRBJ2-4
CASSFRGDIQYF
>.|TRBV4-3|TRBJ1-4
CASSQEGATNEKLFF
>TRBD2|TRBV7-8|TRBJ2-1
CASSILAGYLNEQFF
>TRBD2|TRBV2|TRBJ2-3
CASSSQFRVAGGIDTQYF
>.|TRBV12-5|TRBJ1-2
CASGLGTTSFLYGYTF
>.|TRBV6-5|TRBJ1-1
CASSPRGRLEAFF
>TRBD1|TRBV14|TRBJ2-3
CASSHLGQGATDTQYF
>TRBD1|TRBV4-3|TRBJ2-2
CASSQESGTGLNTGELFF
>.|TRBV29-1|TRBJ2-3
CSGGEDTQYF
>TRBD2|TRBV13|TRBJ2-1
CASSQVRTSGGAIF
>TRBD1|TRBV5-1|TRBJ1-1
CASSWGRQGRDTEAFF
>.|TRBV2|TRBJ1-2
CASSGGLNYGYTF
>.|TRBV7-2|TRBJ1-1
CASSVGSGGVGTEAFF
>.|TRBV6-5|TRBJ1-3
CASRLASGNTIYF
>.|TRBV6-5|TRBJ2-4
CASRPTEPAKNIQYF